The rows below give T cell receptor beta chains drawn from one sample of a study of vaccination and CD4 T cells after COVID-19. One entry per CDR3 protein results from TCRdb running MiXCR on the PCR reads. This sample has 12,000 to 15,000 distinct CDR3 sequences, with over 65% found just once. Source: CD4+ T cells from blood, taken after SARS-CoV-2 vaccination. Receptors originate from a human donor who had recovered from COVID-19. Each CDR3 is given with its conserved first and last residue. A D gene is named only where the DNA matches it firmly.

.	TRBV6-2/TRBV6-3	13	TRBJ2-2	CASTPQLTGELFF
.	TRBV11-2	17	TRBJ1-1	CASSLALKEQGGTEAFF
TRBD1	TRBV7-9	15	TRBJ2-7	CASSLDLDRGGEQYF
TRBD2	TRBV20-1	16	TRBJ2-5	CSARRTSGRGWETQYF
TRBD1	TRBV28	17	TRBJ1-2	CASSSNPGQGPNYGYTF
.	TRBV9	15	TRBJ1-6	CASSVGQAGDSPLHF
.	TRBV27	12	TRBJ2-7	CASSPDRYEQYF
.	TRBV10-3	12	TRBJ2-4	CAISETENIQYF
TRBD1	TRBV29-1	14	TRBJ1-2	CSVELPQGWNGYTF
.	TRBV28	16	TRBJ1-5	CASSLRDSPPNQPQHF
TRBD1	TRBV2	13	TRBJ2-3	CASSDQGVDTQYF
TRBD2	TRBV27	17	TRBJ2-1	CASSRKVAGEPRDEQFF
TRBD1	TRBV6-1	15	TRBJ1-5	CATGGDRGSNQPQHF
TRBD2	TRBV15	19	TRBJ2-3	CATSRGDSSSGVEVDTQYF
.	TRBV7-8	14	TRBJ2-5	CASSSAGLGETQYF
.	TRBV7-2	14	TRBJ2-3	CASSQGDLTDTQYF
.	TRBV7-2	13	TRBJ2-7	CASTSVAGDEQYF
.	TRBV27	14	TRBJ2-3	CASMPRELTDTQYF
.	TRBV6-2/TRBV6-3	12	TRBJ2-3	CASSQGQDTQYF